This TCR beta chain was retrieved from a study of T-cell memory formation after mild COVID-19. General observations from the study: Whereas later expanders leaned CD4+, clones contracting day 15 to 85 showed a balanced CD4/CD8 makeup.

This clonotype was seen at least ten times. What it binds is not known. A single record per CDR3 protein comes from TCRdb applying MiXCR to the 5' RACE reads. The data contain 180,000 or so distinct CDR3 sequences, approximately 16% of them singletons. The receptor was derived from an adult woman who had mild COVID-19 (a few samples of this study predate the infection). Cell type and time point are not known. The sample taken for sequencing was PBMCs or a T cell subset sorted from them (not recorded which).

The CDR3 region is CSGLRKNAEQYF. For the CDR3, the DNA is TGCAGTGGGTTGAGAAAGAATGCCGAGCAGTACTTC. The gene calls are TRBV20-1 and TRBJ2-7; D ambiguous. V was trimmed by 7 bases and J by 6 bases, leaving 16 bases between them. The length of the CDR3 is 12 residues. The germline CDR1 and CDR2 sequences are DFQATT and SNEGSKA (reference sequence).